The rows below give T cell receptor beta chains drawn from one sample of a study of human T cells and chemical hapten exposure. TCRdb independently ran MiXCR on the RACE reads; one entry per CDR3 protein. Of 75,000 to 100,000 distinct CDR3 sequences in the sample, around 12% were seen once. Sample: whole blood, taken in connection with sensitization to the hapten diphenylcyclopropenone (DPC). The receptors come from a woman aged 40 to 49 with alopecia areata. Some clones in this sample may be carry-over from other donors' samples. CDR3s include the opening cysteine and the closing phenylalanine or tryptophan. The D gene is left open where the match is weak. Size is stated for part of the rows, as once, few or many counts, or as a class when the clone is expanded.

J gene	D gene	clone size	V gene	CDR3 protein	CDR3 DNA
TRBJ2-1	TRBD2	few	TRBV24-1	CATAALGAGEYNEQFF	TGTGCCACCGCCGCGCTGGGAGCGGGAGAGTACAATGAGCAGTTCTTC
TRBJ2-3	TRBD2	few	TRBV6-2/TRBV6-3	CASSAGTRNPDTQYF	TGTGCCAGCAGCGCGGGGACTAGAAACCCAGATACGCAGTATTTT
TRBJ2-3	.	few	TRBV5-1	CASSHFGGQEADTQYF	TGCGCCAGCAGCCATTTCGGGGGGCAAGAGGCAGATACGCAGTATTTT
TRBJ2-7	TRBD2	few	TRBV3-1	CASSPDREAYEQYF	TGTGCCAGCAGCCCGGATCGGGAGGCCTACGAGCAGTACTTC
TRBJ1-2	.	few	TRBV3-1	CASSQVLNYGYTF	TGTGCCAGCAGCCAAGTCCTTAACTATGGCTACACCTTC
TRBJ2-7	TRBD2	few	TRBV5-1	CASSRAGSGSFNEQYF	TGCGCCAGCAGCCGTGCTGGTAGCGGGAGTTTCAACGAGCAGTACTTC
TRBJ1-1	.	many	TRBV6-2/TRBV6-3	CASSGQMNTEAFF	TGTGCCAGCAGTGGGCAGATGAACACTGAAGCTTTCTTT
TRBJ2-1	.	many	TRBV5-4	CASSIGGIPTNEQFF	TGTGCCAGCAGTATTGGCGGGATACCTACCAATGAGCAGTTCTTC
TRBJ2-1	TRBD2	.	TRBV28	CASSPPGLAHNEQFF	TGTGCCAGCAGTCCGCCGGGACTAGCCCACAATGAGCAGTTCTTC
TRBJ2-1	TRBD2	.	TRBV4-1	CASSQEPGLASNEQFF	TGCGCCAGCAGCCAAGAACCGGGACTAGCTTCCAATGAGCAGTTCTTC
TRBJ1-4	.	.	TRBV18	CASSPMGAGFDEKLFF	TGTGCCAGCTCCCCCATGGGGGCAGGGTTTGATGAAAAACTGTTTTTT
TRBJ2-7	.	.	TRBV29-1	CSVVSVSYEQYF	TGCAGCGTTGTTTCGGTCTCCTACGAGCAGTACTTC
TRBJ2-5	TRBD1	.	TRBV2	CASSALTGGPGETQYF	TGTGCCAGCAGCGCTTTGACAGGGGGCCCAGGGGAGACCCAGTACTTC
TRBJ2-5	.	few	TRBV6-1	CASSFLRGETQYF	TGTGCCAGCAGTTTCCTCAGGGGAGAGACCCAGTACTTC
TRBJ1-3	.	few	TRBV12-3/TRBV12-4	CASIGTSFDTIYF	TGTGCCAGCATAGGGACATCATTCGACACCATATATTTT
TRBJ2-1	TRBD2	many	TRBV18	CASSPFVAGDEQFF	TGTGCCAGCTCACCTTTCGTAGCGGGGGATGAGCAGTTCTTC
TRBJ2-1	.	medium-sized	TRBV29-1	CSVGGKLINEQFF	TGCAGCGTTGGGGGAAAGCTTATAAATGAGCAGTTCTTC
TRBJ1-1	.	many	TRBV7-3	CASSLSMNTEAFF	TGTGCCAGCAGCTTAAGCATGAACACTGAAGCTTTCTTT
TRBJ2-5	.	few	TRBV2	CASSSAGVGETQYF	TGTGCCAGCAGCTCAGCAGGGGTCGGTGAGACCCAGTACTTC
TRBJ2-7	.	many	TRBV5-1	CASSLGRDSQDEQYF	TGCGCCAGCAGCTTGGGGAGGGACAGCCAGGACGAGCAGTACTTC
TRBJ2-2	.	few	TRBV11-3	CASSNGGNVAGELFF	TGTGCCAGCAGCAACGGAGGAAATGTCGCCGGGGAGCTGTTTTTT
TRBJ2-3	.	few	TRBV20-1	CSARISDSTDTQYF	TGCAGTGCTAGAATTTCGGACAGCACAGATACGCAGTATTTT
TRBJ2-2	TRBD1	.	TRBV7-3	CASRAPGQGFAGELFF	TGTGCCAGCAGAGCCCCGGGACAGGGGTTCGCCGGGGAGCTGTTTTTT
TRBJ1-1	TRBD1	many	TRBV6-2/TRBV6-3	CASRYGQVELNTEAFF	TGTGCCAGCAGATACGGACAGGTCGAACTGAACACTGAAGCTTTCTTT
TRBJ2-1	.	many	TRBV2	CASSALVNEQFF	TGTGCCAGCAGTGCGCTAGTGAATGAGCAGTTCTTC
TRBJ2-1	TRBD2	many	TRBV6-5	CASRPGGTSGRNEQFF	TGTGCCAGCAGACCCGGAGGGACTAGCGGGAGAAATGAGCAGTTCTTC
TRBJ2-2	.	.	TRBV6-6	CASSYTTPSAGELFF	TGTGCCAGCAGTTACACGACCCCATCAGCCGGGGAGCTGTTTTTT
TRBJ2-7	TRBD2	many	TRBV11-2	CASSLRTSAGGPGLAGERNYEQYF	TGTGCCAGCAGCTTAAGAACGTCGGCAGGTGGCCCGGGACTAGCGGGAGAAAGGAACTACGAGCAGTACTTC
TRBJ2-1	.	many	TRBV9	CASSVGGGMPYNEQFF	TGTGCCAGCAGCGTAGGAGGCGGGATGCCCTACAATGAGCAGTTCTTC
TRBJ1-5	.	many	TRBV29-1	CSVADNRNQPQHF	TGCAGCGTCGCCGACAACCGCAATCAGCCCCAGCATTTT
TRBJ2-6	TRBD1	.	TRBV4-1	CASSQDGDRVVSGANVLTF	TGCGCCAGCAGCCAAGACGGGGACAGGGTTGTCTCTGGGGCCAACGTCCTGACTTTC
TRBJ2-5	.	.	TRBV7-3	CASSLSGGAAQETQYF	TGTGCCAGCAGCTTAAGTGGGGGAGCGGCTCAAGAGACCCAGTACTTC
TRBJ2-7	.	few	TRBV7-9	CASSFLRAGSYEQYF	TGTGCCAGCAGCTTTTTACGGGCAGGATCATACGAGCAGTACTTC
TRBJ2-7	TRBD1	many	TRBV7-2	CASSAAGTESSYEQYF	TGTGCCAGCAGCGCAGCAGGGACAGAGAGCTCCTACGAGCAGTACTTC
TRBJ2-7	.	.	TRBV21-1	CASSKSTGTELYEQYF	TGTGCCAGCAGCAAAAGTACCGGGACGGAACTTTACGAGCAGTACTTC
TRBJ2-5	.	few	TRBV7-8	CASSLVWYRRDRPQETQYF	TGTGCTAGCAGCTTAGTTTGGTACCGGAGGGACCGTCCCCAAGAGACCCAGTACTTC
TRBJ2-3	TRBD2	.	TRBV7-9	CASEGGLAPDTQYF	TGTGCCAGCGAGGGGGGACTAGCTCCAGATACGCAGTATTTT
TRBJ2-5	.	few	TRBV5-1	CASRDPGETETQYF	TGCGCCAGCAGGGATCCGGGGGAAACGGAGACCCAGTACTTC
TRBJ1-5	.	few	TRBV19	CASSIGGPQPQHF	TGTGCCAGTAGTATTGGGGGGCCGCAGCCCCAGCATTTT
TRBJ2-1	.	.	TRBV6-1	CASRPLLAISYNEQFF	TGTGCCAGCCGGCCCCTTCTAGCGATCTCCTACAATGAGCAGTTCTTC
TRBJ2-3	.	.	TRBV7-2	CASSPYAQDTQYF	TGTGCCAGCAGCCCCTACGCGCAAGATACGCAGTATTTT
TRBJ2-2	.	few	TRBV5-6	CASSLGGLNTGELFF	TGTGCCAGCAGCTTGGGTGGACTGAACACCGGGGAGCTGTTTTTT
TRBJ1-5	.	.	TRBV29-1	CSVAQGNNQPQHF	TGCAGCGTCGCCCAGGGAAACAATCAGCCCCAGCATTTT
TRBJ1-2	.	.	TRBV19	CASSTTQGTVGYTF	TGTGCCAGTAGTACAACACAGGGAACGGTTGGCTACACCTTC
TRBJ2-1	.	many	TRBV6-2/TRBV6-3	CASSYDSYNEQFF	TGTGCCAGCAGTTACGATAGCTACAATGAGCAGTTCTTC
TRBJ2-3	.	.	TRBV5-6	CASSPPRLPDTQYF	TGTGCCAGCAGCCCTCCCCGACTCCCAGATACGCAGTATTTT
TRBJ2-7	.	many	TRBV6-2/TRBV6-3	CASSPFRGTREQYF	TGTGCCAGCAGTCCATTCAGGGGGACTCGGGAGCAGTACTTC
TRBJ2-6	.	few	TRBV29-1	CSVIWAGANVLTF	TGCAGCGTTATATGGGCTGGGGCCAACGTCCTGACTTTC
TRBJ2-1	.	many	TRBV20-1	CSAREWTYNEQFF	TGCAGTGCCCGCGAATGGACCTACAATGAGCAGTTCTTC
TRBJ2-7	TRBD1	.	TRBV28	CASRPSRDSYEQYF	TGTGCCAGCAGACCTAGCCGGGACAGCTACGAGCAGTACTTC
TRBJ1-1	.	many	TRBV29-1	CSARLTVTEAFF	TGCAGCGCACGCTTGACAGTCACTGAAGCTTTCTTT
TRBJ2-5	TRBD1	.	TRBV20-1	CSASTGGKETQYF	TGCAGTGCTTCGACAGGGGGGAAAGAGACCCAGTACTTC
TRBJ2-2	TRBD2	few	TRBV20-1	CSAREGTSGKVGELFF	TGCAGTGCTAGAGAGGGGACTAGCGGGAAGGTCGGGGAGCTGTTTTTT
TRBJ2-7	.	few	TRBV10-3	CAISDRISEQYF	TGTGCCATCAGTGACCGGATTTCGGAGCAGTACTTC
TRBJ2-3	TRBD1	.	TRBV7-2	CASRQPGQDTDTQYF	TGTGCCAGCCGGCAACCGGGACAGGACACAGATACGCAGTATTTT